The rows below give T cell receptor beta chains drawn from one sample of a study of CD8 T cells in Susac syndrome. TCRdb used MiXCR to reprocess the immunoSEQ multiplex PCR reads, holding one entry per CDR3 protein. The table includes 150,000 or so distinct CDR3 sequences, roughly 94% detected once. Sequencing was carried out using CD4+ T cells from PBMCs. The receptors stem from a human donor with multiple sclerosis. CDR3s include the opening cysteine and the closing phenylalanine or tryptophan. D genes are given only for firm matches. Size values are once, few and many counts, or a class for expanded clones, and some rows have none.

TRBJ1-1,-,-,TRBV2,CASGWNTEAFF,TGTGCCAGCGGTTGGAACACTGAAGCTTTCTTT
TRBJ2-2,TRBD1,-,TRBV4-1,CASRHRQGAGELFF,TGCGCCAGCAGACATAGACAGGGGGCCGGGGAGCTGTTTTTT
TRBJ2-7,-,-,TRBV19,CATTGGYEQYF,TGTGCCACCACTGGAGGATACGAGCAGTACTTC
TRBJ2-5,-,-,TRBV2,CASSRNSQETQYF,TGTGCCAGCAGTCGAAACTCCCAAGAGACCCAGTACTTC
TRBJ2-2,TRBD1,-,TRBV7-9,CASSLDPGQGTGELFF,TGTGCCAGCAGCTTAGACCCCGGACAGGGCACCGGGGAGCTGTTTTTT
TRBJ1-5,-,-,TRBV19,CASTEQSNQPQHF,TGTGCCAGTACAGAACAGAGCAATCAGCCCCAGCATTTT
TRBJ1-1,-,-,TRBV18,CASSPYEELNTEAFF,TGTGCCAGCTCACCATACGAGGAATTGAACACTGAAGCTTTCTTT
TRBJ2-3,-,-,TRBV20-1,CSARVLTPDTQYF,TGCAGCGCTAGAGTCCTGACCCCAGATACGCAGTATTTT
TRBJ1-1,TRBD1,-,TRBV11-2,CASSYQGDTEAFF,TGTGCCAGCAGCTATCAGGGGGACACTGAAGCTTTCTTT
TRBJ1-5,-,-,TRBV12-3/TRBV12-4,CASTYREVGQPQHF,TGTGCCAGCACCTACAGGGAGGTTGGTCAGCCCCAGCATTTT
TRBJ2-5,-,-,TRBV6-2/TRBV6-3,CASSYYGDGTETQYF,TGTGCCAGCAGTTACTACGGAGATGGGACTGAGACCCAGTACTTC
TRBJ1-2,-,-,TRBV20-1,CSAHGGFGYTF,TGCAGTGCCCACGGAGGGTTTGGCTACACCTTC
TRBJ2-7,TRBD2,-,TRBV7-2,CASSNSGSFGEQYF,TGTGCCAGCAGCAATAGCGGGAGCTTCGGGGAGCAGTACTTC
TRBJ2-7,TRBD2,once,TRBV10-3,CAISPTSGTEDEQYF,TGTGCCATCAGCCCGACTAGCGGGACGGAGGACGAGCAGTACTTC
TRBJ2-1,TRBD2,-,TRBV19,CASSIGLAIDEQFF,TGTGCCAGTAGTATAGGACTAGCGATCGATGAGCAGTTCTTC
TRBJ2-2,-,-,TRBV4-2,CASSQDTGFGYDGELFF,TGTGCCAGCAGCCAAGATACAGGGTTTGGGTATGACGGGGAGCTGTTTTTT
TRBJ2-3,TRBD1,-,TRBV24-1,CATSDDRADTQYF,TGTGCCACCAGTGATGACAGGGCAGATACGCAGTATTTT
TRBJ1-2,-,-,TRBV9,CASSVDGSGMGYTF,TGTGCCAGCAGCGTCGACGGTTCTGGGATGGGCTACACCTTC
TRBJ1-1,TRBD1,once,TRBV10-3,CAISASGQGNTEAFF,TGTGCCATCAGTGCCAGCGGACAGGGGAACACTGAAGCTTTCTTT
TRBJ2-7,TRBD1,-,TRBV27,CASSPRQGFYEQYF,TGTGCCAGCAGTCCCAGACAGGGGTTCTACGAGCAGTACTTC
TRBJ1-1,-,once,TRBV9,CASTRREGLAEAFF,TGTGCCAGCACCAGACGTGAGGGGCTGGCTGAAGCTTTCTTT
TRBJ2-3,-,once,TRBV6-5,CASSPGRETTDTQYF,TGTGCCAGCAGTCCCGGGAGAGAGACGACAGATACGCAGTATTTT
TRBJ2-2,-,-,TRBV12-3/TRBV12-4,CASSTDTGELFF,TGTGCCAGCAGCACCGACACCGGGGAGCTGTTTTTT
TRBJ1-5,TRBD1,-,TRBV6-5,CASSLTGDTRQPQHF,TGTGCCAGCAGTTTGACAGGGGATACGAGGCAGCCCCAGCATTTT
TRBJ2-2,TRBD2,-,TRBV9,CASSVGTSGSQSGELFF,TGTGCCAGCAGCGTAGGGACTAGCGGGAGCCAAAGCGGGGAGCTGTTTTTT
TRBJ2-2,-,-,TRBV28,CASSSGLGTNTGELFF,TGTGCCAGCAGCTCCGGACTGGGGACGAACACCGGGGAGCTGTTTTTT
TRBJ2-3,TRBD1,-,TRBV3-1,CASSQGADTQYF,TGTGCCAGCTCACAGGGGGCAGATACGCAGTATTTT
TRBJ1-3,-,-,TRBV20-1,CSARGPPGGNTIYF,TGCAGTGCTAGGGGACCGCCCGGTGGAAACACCATATATTTT
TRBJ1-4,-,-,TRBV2,CASNVGGRATNEKLFF,TGTGCCAGCAACGTGGGGGGGAGGGCGACTAATGAAAAACTGTTTTTT
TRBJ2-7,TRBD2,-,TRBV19,CASSSLGGRNSYEQYF,TGTGCCAGTAGTAGCCTCGGCGGGAGGAACTCCTACGAGCAGTACTTC
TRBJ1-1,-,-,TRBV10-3,CAISERGEVEAFF,TGTGCCATCAGTGAGAGAGGGGAAGTAGAAGCTTTCTTT
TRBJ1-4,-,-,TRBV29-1,CSVGGEGLMNEKLFF,TGCAGCGTTGGGGGGGAGGGACTGATGAATGAAAAACTGTTTTTT
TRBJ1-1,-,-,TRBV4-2,CASAPRRDTEAFF,TGTGCCAGCGCCCCCAGAAGGGACACTGAAGCTTTCTTT
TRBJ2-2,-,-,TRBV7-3,CASTLHGVGRVKTGELFF,TGTGCCAGCACTTTACACGGGGTTGGCAGAGTTAAGACCGGGGAGCTGTTTTTT
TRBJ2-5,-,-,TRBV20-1,CSAAGVAEETQYF,TGCAGTGCGGCCGGAGTAGCTGAAGAGACCCAGTACTTC
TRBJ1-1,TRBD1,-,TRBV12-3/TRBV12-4,CASRTAGTGDTEAFF,TGTGCCAGCAGGACCGCCGGGACAGGGGACACTGAAGCTTTCTTT